The 17 T cell receptor beta chains presented below share a single source sample, sequenced in a study of T-cell reconstitution after alpha-beta-depleted transplantation in children. Preparation of the TCRbeta library used unique molecular identifiers. TCRdb re-called the PCR reads through MiXCR, storing one row per CDR3 protein. The sample holds around 800,000 distinct CDR3 sequences, roughly 15% seen once. This specimen consisted of PBMCs, mostly from graft donor cells, obtained 360 days after TCRalphabeta/CD19-depleted stem cell transplant. These receptors all stem from a male patient aged 10 to 17 who had a stem cell transplant for acute lymphoblastic leukemia, so the T cells may come from the graft donor.

This clonotype was observed a few times. The chain has TRBV20-1 and TRBJ2-7, with TRBD1 matching over 10 bases. This CDR3 has 11 amino acids. Germline V lookup: CDR1 DFQATT, CDR2 SNEGSKA (reference sequence). With V trimmed by 5 bases and J by 8 bases, 3 bases remained unmatched. The CDR3 loop reads CSAQGQGKQYF. CDR3 nucleotides: TGCAGTGCTCAGGGACAGGGGAAGCAGTACTTC.

The gene calls are TRBV6-2 or TRBV6-3 and TRBJ2-5; 7 bases map to TRBD2. Per germline, CDR1 MNHEY and CDR2 SVGEGT. Germline trimming cut 5 bases from V and 4 bases from J; bases unmatched to any gene: 10. The CDR3 runs 15 residues. The CDR3 nucleotides read TGTGCCAGCAGTAAAGGCGGGAGCCCTCTAGAGACCCAGTACTTC. Amino acids: CASSKGGSPLETQYF.

There are a few counts of this clonotype. The CDR3 spells CASSEIRVRNQPQHF. Written as DNA, the CDR3 is TGTGCCAGCAGTGAAATCAGGGTTCGCAATCAGCCCCAGCATTTT. V gene TRBV2 combines with J gene TRBJ1-5; D perhaps matches TRBD1 (5 bases). Germline lookup yields CDR1 SNHLY and CDR2 FYNNEI. Between the trimmed V and J ends, which lost 2 bases and 2 bases, there was a span of 10 bases. This CDR3 spans 15 amino acids.

The rearrangement joins TRBV5-5 to TRBJ2-3; D not certain. The CDR3 has 15 amino acids. Trimming took 3 bases from V and 1 from J, leaving 12 bases between them. CDR1 is SGHKS and CDR2 is YYEKEE in the germline V gene (reference sequence). This CDR3 reads CASSSPRLGTDTQYF. Here the CDR3 DNA reads TGTGCCAGCAGCTCCCCAAGGTTAGGCACAGATACGCAGTATTTT.

This clonotype was detected only a few times. This chain links TRBV27 with TRBJ1-2; D unclear. Germline-derived CDR1 and CDR2 are MNHEY and SMNVEV (reference sequence). The CDR3 is made up of 15 amino acids. V was cut by 2 bases and J by 0 bases, with 10 bases left in between. The CDR3 reads CASSLNPGTNYGYTF. The CDR3 nucleotides are TGTGCCAGCAGTTTAAACCCCGGAACTAACTATGGCTACACCTTC.

This clonotype has only a few counts. The rearrangement uses TRBV4-1 and TRBJ2-3, with TRBD2 matching 9 bases. The trim removed 4 bases at V and 0 bases at J, leaving 8 bases unmatched. This CDR3 contains 17 residues. The germline V gene has CDR1 MGHRA and CDR2 YSYEKL. CDR3 amino acids: CASSPRGLAVSTDTQYF. CDR3 DNA sequence: TGCGCCAGCAGCCCTCGGGGACTAGCTGTAAGCACAGATACGCAGTATTTT.

The rearrangement links TRBV21-1 to TRBJ2-5; the table calls TRBD2, which could not be checked here. TRBV21-1 is assigned pseudogene status. The CDR3 is 15 residues long. The CDR3 bases are TGTGCCAGCAGCAAAGGAACTAGCGGGCAAGAGACCCAGTACTTC. Protein sequence: CASSKGTSGQETQYF.

In this sample, this clonotype turned up a few times. This chain links TRBV5-1 with TRBJ2-3, with D possibly TRBD2 on 6 matching bases. The V gene's germline CDR1 is SGHRS and CDR2 YFSETQ. The V end lost 4 bases, the J end lost 6 bases, and 18 bases lay between the germline ends. The CDR3 is made up of 15 amino acids. The CDR3 reads CASSPLDTAGDTQYF. The CDR3 coding sequence is TGCGCCAGCAGCCCCCTCGACACCGCGGGGGATACGCAGTATTTT.

V is TRBV24-1 and J is TRBJ2-7; 12 bases match TRBD1. V trimming: 3 bases; J trimming: 2 bases; junction bases outside the gene matches: 4. The CDR3 runs to 16 residues. The V gene's germline CDR1 is KGHDR and CDR2 SFDVKD. CDR3 coding DNA: TGTGCCACCAGTGATGTAGGGACAGGGGGCCCCTACGAGCAGTACTTC. It is translated as CATSDVGTGGPYEQYF.

This clonotype appeared many times. The chain carries TRBV5-5 and TRBJ2-7; 8 nucleotides agree with TRBD2. V shed 0 bases and J 5 bases; nucleotides not matched to a gene: 10. Looked up from germline, CDR1 is SGHKS and CDR2 is YYEKEE (reference sequence). The CDR3 is 16 residues long. The CDR3 DNA reads TGTGCCAGCAGCTTGGGGTTAGGCGGGGGGCAGGACGAGCAGTACTTC. This codes for CASSLGLGGGQDEQYF.

This clonotype was seen a few times. The chain combines TRBV7-9 with TRBJ2-7; D is undetermined. Germline V CDR1 and CDR2: SEHNR, FQNEAQ (reference sequence). V lost 4 bases and J lost 2, with 9 bases in between. This CDR3 comprises 13 residues. The CDR3 loop is CASSSPPPYEQYF. CDR3 nucleotide sequence: TGTGCCAGCAGCTCACCTCCTCCCTACGAGCAGTACTTC.

The rearrangement joins TRBV7-3 to TRBJ2-3; no firm D call. The V gene's germline CDR1 is SGHTA and CDR2 FQGTGA. V shed 5 bases and J shed 1 base, with 19 bases lying between them. This CDR3 is 17 amino acids long. CDR3 protein: CASSPQGNSRGTDTQYF. In DNA, the CDR3 is TGTGCCAGCAGCCCTCAAGGGAATAGTAGGGGCACAGATACGCAGTATTTT.

The chain combines TRBV5-1 with TRBJ2-7; 11 nucleotides agree with TRBD2. The germline CDR1 and CDR2 sequences are SGHRS and YFSETQ. The CDR3 consists of 16 residues. Losses at the gene ends were 0 bases for V and 2 bases for J; bases not matched to a gene: 4. The CDR3: CASSLGTLAGAYEQYF. The CDR3 region has the DNA TGCGCCAGCAGCTTGGGAACACTAGCGGGGGCCTACGAGCAGTACTTC.

This clonotype came up many times. The chain recombines TRBV7-9 with TRBJ1-4; D call uncertain. The germline V gene has CDR1 SEHNR and CDR2 FQNEAQ (reference sequence). The V end lost 4 bases, the J end lost 8 bases, and 2 bases lay between the germline ends. CDR3 length: 10 amino acids. The CDR3 protein is CASSSEKLFF. CDR3 DNA: TGTGCCAGCAGCTCCGAAAAACTGTTTTTT.

This clonotype showed up just a few times. This chain uses TRBV6-4 with TRBJ1-1; no reliable D call. This CDR3 contains 14 residues. V was trimmed by 0 bases and J by 5 bases, leaving 10 bases between them. In germline, CDR1 is MRHNA, CDR2 SNTAGT. The CDR3 protein is CASSDSRVGTEAFF. As DNA, the CDR3 is TGTGCCAGCAGTGACTCAAGGGTAGGAACTGAAGCTTTCTTT.

Ten or more counts support this clonotype. The chain is built from TRBV7-6 and TRBJ1-5, with a possible D match to TRBD1 (5 bases). With 1 base removed from V and 8 bases from J, the gap between germline ends came to 9 bases. This CDR3 spans 13 amino acids. Per germline, CDR1 SGHVS and CDR2 FNYEAQ. In DNA, the CDR3 is TGTGCCAGCAGCTTAGTTCAGGGTGAGCCCCAGCATTTT. Protein sequence: CASSLVQGEPQHF. Together with reference TRBV7-6 and TRBJ1-5, the CDR3 gives the full variable domain: GAGVSQSPRYKVTKRGQDVALRCDPISGHVSLYWYRQALGQGPEFLTYFNYEAQQDKSGLPNDRFSAERPEGSISTLTIQRTEQRDSAMYRCASSLVQGEPQHFGDGTRLSIL.

At least ten counts were recorded for this clonotype. V and J are TRBV14 and TRBJ2-5; D is ambiguous. The CDR3 spans 15 residues. The germline gives CDR1 SGHDN, CDR2 FVKESK. Trimming removed 3 bases from V and 5 bases from J, with 16 bases in between. CDR3 in DNA: TGTGCCAGCAGCCAGGATAGGATGTGGTCGGAGACCCAGTACTTC. It codes for CASSQDRMWSETQYF.